These 6 T cell receptor beta chains came from one sample sequenced in a study of glioma-infiltrating T cells after dendritic cell vaccination. The repertoire was sequenced with immunoSEQ multiplex PCR; TCRdb's copy has only in-frame clones and lacks some. The sample has 93,000 or so clones; approximately 80% are singletons. Sequenced material: blood, taken before dendritic cell vaccination. The source of these receptors is a human donor with glioblastoma.

CDR3 residues: CASSGGQGDFEAFF. CDR3 bases: TGTGCCAGCAGCGGGGGCCAGGGGGACTTTGAAGCTTTCTTT. The chain has TRBV5-5 and TRBJ1-1; 7 nucleotides agree with TRBD1. Looked up from germline, CDR1 is SGHKS and CDR2 is YYEKEE (reference sequence). After removal of 4 bases from V and 7 bases from J, the junction contained 10 bases not matched to a gene. This CDR3 has 14 residues.

The CDR3 protein is CASSLGTNYNEQFF. DNA for the CDR3: TGCGCCAGCAGCTTGGGGACTAATTACAATGAGCAGTTCTTC. The chain employs TRBV5-1 and TRBJ2-1; D may be TRBD2 (6 bases). Germline CDR1 reads SGHRS; CDR2 reads YFSETQ. Trimming shortened V by 0 bases and J by 4 bases, and 8 bases separated the two germline ends. The length of the CDR3 is 14 residues.

The rearrangement links TRBV30 to TRBJ2-2, with TRBD2 matching 7 bases. CDR1 and CDR2 from the germline V gene are GTSNPN and SVGIG (reference sequence). V gave up 0 bases and J gave up 5 bases; unmatched junction bases: 12. The CDR3 runs to 17 residues. The CDR3 DNA follows: TGTGCCTGGAGTGTACGAGGTGGCGTCGGGGGGACCGGGGAGCTGTTTTTT. Translating gives CAWSVRGGVGGTGELFF.

The chain links TRBV5-1 to TRBJ2-3, with unresolved D. The CDR3 loop spans 13 amino acids. Trimming removed 3 bases from V and 1 base from J, with 6 bases in between. Germline-derived CDR1 and CDR2 are SGHRS and YFSETQ. CDR3 protein: CASSYTGTDTQYF. The DNA of the CDR3 is TGCGCCAGCAGCTACACAGGCACAGATACGCAGTATTTT.

The CDR3 sequence is CASSDSLNTEAFF. The CDR3 coding sequence is TGTGCCAGCAGTGATAGTCTGAACACTGAAGCTTTCTTT. The genes are TRBV6-1 and TRBJ1-1; D not resolved. Per the germline V gene, CDR1 is MNHNS and CDR2 is SASEGT. The CDR3 is 13 residues long. Trimming shortened V by 3 bases and J by 0 bases, and 5 bases separated the two germline ends.

The chain recombines TRBV6-5 with TRBJ1-2, with TRBD1 identical over 7 bases. Germline values: CDR1 MNHEY, CDR2 SVGAGI. Trimming took 6 bases from V and 6 from J; bases not matched to a gene: 13. The length of the CDR3 is 15 residues. In DNA form, the CDR3 reads TGTGCCAGCAGCCCGGACAGGCCCAACCTGGATGGCTACACCTTC. Protein: CASSPDRPNLDGYTF.